Detailed here is one T cell receptor beta chain. This clone was observed a handful of times. Its specific antigen is unknown. Nothing much larger sits one base from this clone, and base qualities are not available. The immunoSEQ Assay, a bias-controlled multiplex PCR, was used to amplify TCRbeta CDR3 regions from genomic DNA. From the authors' description of their analysis: The number of nucleated cells in each sample was estimated from the amplification of reference gene primers within the assay. Sequence reads were collapsed and filtered to measure the absolute abundance of every unique TCRbeta CDR3 rearrangement. For each sample, productive Simpson clonality was calculated by taking the square root of Simpson's diversity index across productive rearrangements. TCRdb mirrors the immuneACCESS table, restricted to in-frame sequences. Some clones are absent from its copies; in checked studies, under half trace to an unresolved V gene, and the reason for the others is unknown. That table furnishes V, J and clone size, whereas the DNA furnished D and trimming. This sample gives roughly 95,000 clones in total; approximately 78% of them show up just once. The ten largest clones capture about 7% of the sample.

The data stem from a study of blood T cell repertoires in COVID-19 (dated by TCRdb to the early 2020s). Regarding the study in general: Samples covering the acute and convalescent phases of COVID-19 were provided by collaborators in the United States, Italy and Spain. The material from the prospective study consisted of cDNA or gDNA derived from T cells, B-cell-depleted T cells, or PBMCs. The dataset comprised deeply sampled blood TCRbeta repertoires from subjects exposed to, actively infected with, or recovered from COVID-19. The repertoires were released in a freely available public database intended as a resource for research on the immune response to SARS-CoV-2. Samples were obtained from the ongoing ImmuneRACE study (first 160 participants) and from some 1,200 subjects provided by 6 global collaborators. Sample metadata almost always included a de-identified subject ID, COVID-19 status, age in years and sex. HLA class I and class II types, where available, came from metadata supplied by the sample provider rather than from assay-based typing.

General conclusions and limits of the study: The quantity of clinical and demographic metadata differed by source and by participant and was supplied without curation.

The CDR3 starts with the cysteine, ends with the phenylalanine, and has 13 residues. Just CDR3 DNA is preserved here, 39 bases in frame from base 1. Trimming takes 2 bases from V and 1 base from J, and the germline ends sit 5 bases apart. As encoded in the germline V gene, CDR1 is MGHDK while CDR2 is SYGVNS. Collaborating institutions collected whole blood in K2EDTA tubes following their own protocols. For TCRbeta analysis, collaborators shipped samples as frozen whole blood, isolated PBMCs, or DNA extracted from either of those sample types. Sequenced sample: peripheral blood. Here the chain combines TRBV25-1 and TRBJ1-2, with no confident D gene call. The sequence was obtained from a man aged 50-59 years with active or convalescent COVID-19. The DNA sequence follows: TGTGCCAGCAGTGAAGGCAGTAACTATGGCTACACCTTC. This encodes CASSEGSNYGYTF.